The sample holds many counts of the clone carrying this T cell receptor beta chain. Antigen specificity is unknown. One junction end does not reproduce the germline sequence, and a read error may be involved. These data come from a study of T cells in Graves' hyperthyroidism and ophthalmopathy. The wider study: Initial diagnosis, before any treatment, was when peripheral blood was collected. Study-wide points: Most thyroid clonotypes with frequency above 0.001 were detected in blood.

Patients having uncontrolled infection, another autoimmune disease, pregnancy or lactation were not included. The PBMCs were taken from approximately 9 ml of fresh peripheral blood. Per germline, CDR1 SGHTA and CDR2 FQGNSA. The CDR3 is 15 amino acids. Amplified TCR beta CDR3 regions came from RNA transcripts. During a first-round RT-PCR of the TCR CDR3, the HTBI primer set was used. TCRdb reprocessed the multiplex PCR reads via MiXCR and lists one record per CDR3 protein. The data contain about 340,000 distinct CDR3 sequences, 18% of them seen just once; the ten biggest clones take up around 47%. Specimen: blood. The receptor was derived from a woman aged 50 to 60 with Graves' hyperthyroidism. V gene TRBV7-2 combines with J gene TRBJ2-1; TRBD2 matches 11 bases. In DNA form, the CDR3 reads TGTGCCAGCAGGTTAGCGGGGGGGCTCATCAATGAGCAGTTCTTC. This translates into CASRLAGGLINEQFF.